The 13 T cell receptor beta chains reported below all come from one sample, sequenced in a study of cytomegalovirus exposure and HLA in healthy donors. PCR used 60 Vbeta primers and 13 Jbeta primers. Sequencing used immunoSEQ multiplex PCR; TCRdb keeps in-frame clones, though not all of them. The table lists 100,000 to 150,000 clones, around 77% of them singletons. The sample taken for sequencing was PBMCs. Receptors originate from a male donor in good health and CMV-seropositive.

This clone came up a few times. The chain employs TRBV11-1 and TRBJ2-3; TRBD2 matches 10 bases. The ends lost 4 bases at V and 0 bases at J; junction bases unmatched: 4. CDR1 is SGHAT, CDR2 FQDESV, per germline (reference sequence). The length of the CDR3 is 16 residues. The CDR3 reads CASSSGLAESTDTQYF. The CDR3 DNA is TGTGCCAGCAGCTCCGGACTAGCGGAAAGCACAGATACGCAGTATTTT.

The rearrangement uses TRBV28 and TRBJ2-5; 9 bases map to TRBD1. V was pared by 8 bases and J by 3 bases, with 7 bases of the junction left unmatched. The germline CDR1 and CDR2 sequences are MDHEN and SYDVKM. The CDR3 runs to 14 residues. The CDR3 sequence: CASDSTGGKETQYF. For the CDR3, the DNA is TGTGCCAGCGATTCGACAGGGGGTAAAGAGACCCAGTACTTC.

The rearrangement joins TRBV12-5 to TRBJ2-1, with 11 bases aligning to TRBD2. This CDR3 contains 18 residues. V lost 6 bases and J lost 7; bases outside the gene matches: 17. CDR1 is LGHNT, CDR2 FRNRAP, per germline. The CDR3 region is CASGMAHDTSGSRNEQFF. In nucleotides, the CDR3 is TGTGCTAGTGGCATGGCCCATGACACTAGCGGGAGTCGGAATGAGCAGTTCTTC.

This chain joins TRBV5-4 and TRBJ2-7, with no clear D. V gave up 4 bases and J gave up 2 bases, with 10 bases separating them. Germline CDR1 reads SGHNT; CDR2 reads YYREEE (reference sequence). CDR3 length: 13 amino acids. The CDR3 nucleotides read TGTGCCAGCAGCCGACGAGGTACCTACGAGCAGTACTTC. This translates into CASSRRGTYEQYF.

CDR3: CASRTTSVASTDTQYF. CDR3 DNA sequence: TGTGCCAGCCGGACGACTAGCGTAGCTAGCACAGATACGCAGTATTTT. The V and J genes are TRBV27 and TRBJ2-3; 8 bases agree with TRBD2. The CDR3 runs 16 residues. The V gene end was trimmed by 8 bases and the J gene end by 0 bases; junction bases not matched to a gene: 10. Germline V CDR1 and CDR2: MNHEY, SMNVEV (reference sequence).

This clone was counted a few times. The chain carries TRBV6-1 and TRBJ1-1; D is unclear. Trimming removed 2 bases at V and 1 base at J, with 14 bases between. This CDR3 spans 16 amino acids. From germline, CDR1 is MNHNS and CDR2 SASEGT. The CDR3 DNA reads TGTGCCAGCAGTGAATCCCCTATCGGGGAGAACACTGAAGCTTTCTTT. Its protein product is CASSESPIGENTEAFF.

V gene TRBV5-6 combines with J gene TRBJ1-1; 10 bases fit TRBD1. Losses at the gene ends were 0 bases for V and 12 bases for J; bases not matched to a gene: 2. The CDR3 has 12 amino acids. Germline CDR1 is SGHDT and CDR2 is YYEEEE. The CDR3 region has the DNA TGTGCCAGCAGCTTGGGGGACAGGGGACCTTTCTTT. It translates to CASSLGDRGPFF.

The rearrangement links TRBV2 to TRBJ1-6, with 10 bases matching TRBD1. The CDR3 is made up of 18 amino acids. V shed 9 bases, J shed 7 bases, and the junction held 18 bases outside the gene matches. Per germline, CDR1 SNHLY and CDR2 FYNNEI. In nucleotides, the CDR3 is TGTGCCAGAAGCTCAGGGATCCCCGGGACAGGGGTCAATTCACCCCTCCACTTT. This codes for CARSSGIPGTGVNSPLHF.

The CDR3 spells CASSLRGLSYEQYF. CDR3 nucleotides: TGTGCCAGCAGCTTAAGGGGACTCTCCTACGAGCAGTACTTC. The gene calls are TRBV13 and TRBJ2-7; D might be TRBD2 (6 bases). CDR1 and CDR2 from the germline V gene are PRHDT and FYEKMQ (reference sequence). V was pared by 2 bases and J by 0 bases, with 8 bases between. The CDR3 spans 14 residues.

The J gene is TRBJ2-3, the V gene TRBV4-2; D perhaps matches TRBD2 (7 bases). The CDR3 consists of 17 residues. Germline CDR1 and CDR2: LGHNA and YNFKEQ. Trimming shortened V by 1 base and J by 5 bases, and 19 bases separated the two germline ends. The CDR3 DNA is TGTGCCAGCAGCCAAGGGGGGGGCTCCAAGACTTTAGATACGCAGTATTTT. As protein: CASSQGGGSKTLDTQYF.

This CDR3 is CASINSGGALNYEQYF. CDR3 sequence (DNA): TGTGCCAGCATTAATAGCGGGGGGGCCCTGAACTACGAGCAGTACTTC. The rearrangement uses TRBV28 and TRBJ2-7; 11 nucleotides line up with TRBD2. The CDR3 length is 16 residues. Germline V lookup: CDR1 MDHEN, CDR2 SYDVKM. Losses at the gene ends were 7 bases for V and 3 bases for J; bases not matched to a gene: 11.

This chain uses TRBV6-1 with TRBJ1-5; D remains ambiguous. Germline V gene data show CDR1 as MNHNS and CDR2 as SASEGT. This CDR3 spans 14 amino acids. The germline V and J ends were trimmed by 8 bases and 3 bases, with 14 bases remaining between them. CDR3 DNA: TGTGCCAGCGTCTTCGGGGAACCCAATCAGCCCCAGCATTTT. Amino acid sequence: CASVFGEPNQPQHF.

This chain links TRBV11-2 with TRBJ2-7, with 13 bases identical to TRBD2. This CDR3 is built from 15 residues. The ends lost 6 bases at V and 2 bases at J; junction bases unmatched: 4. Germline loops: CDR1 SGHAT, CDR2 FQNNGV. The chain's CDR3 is CASRPGTSGTYEQYF. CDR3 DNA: TGTGCCAGCAGGCCTGGGACTAGCGGGACCTACGAGCAGTACTTC.